Listed here is a single TCR beta chain. The antigen is undetermined. The sample belongs to a study of blood T cells in healthy people across ages. As for the study in general: In model experiments, template switching was able to capture about one barcoded beta molecule for every two T cells that were present.

Study conclusions and caveats: Shifts in expanded clonotypes may have been confounded by donor CMV status, which was unknown.

Combining a sample-barcoded 5' primer with a J-beta primer mix, a second PCR ran for roughly 7 to 12 cycles. TCRdb reanalysed the 5' RACE reads using MiXCR and keeps one entry per CDR3 protein. The sample carries over a million distinct CDR3 sequences, 42% recorded once. The donors, healthy Caucasians from Russia, were aged about 6 to 90. This CDR3 contains 15 residues. Trimming pared 6 bases from V and 2 bases from J, leaving 15 bases between. Germline loops: CDR1 SGHAT, CDR2 FQNNGV. Sample: blood. This receptor was identified in a woman aged 18-29 years in good health. The chain couples TRBV11-2 to TRBJ2-3; a possible D gene is TRBD2 (6 bases). The CDR3 sequence: CASREGGLVTDTQYF. The CDR3 region has the DNA TGTGCCAGCAGGGAGGGCGGGCTAGTCACAGATACGCAGTATTTT.